A selection of T cell receptor beta chains follows, all from one sample in a study of OX40 agonist ivuxolimab in advanced cancers. Here immunoSEQ multiplex PCR was the method, and the copy in TCRdb shows in-frame clones only, minus some. Here the sample spans around 31,000 clones, around nine tenths being singletons. Source: CD4+ or CD8+ T cells sorted from blood, taken in a trial of the OX40 agonist ivuxolimab. The receptor source for this set is an adult with an advanced solid tumor such as melanoma, head and neck, liver or kidney cancer. The CDR3 runs from the conserved cysteine through the conserved F or W. The order of the fields is CDR3 length, J gene, clone size, D gene, V gene, CDR3 DNA, CDR3 protein. D genes are given only for firm matches. The listing skips clone size in some rows; elsewhere it reads once, few, many or a size class.

>13|TRBJ2-1|NA|NA|TRBV7-6
TGTGCCAGCAGCTTAGGGCTTGGCGATGAGCAGTTCTTC
CASSLGLGDEQFF
>15|TRBJ2-3|NA|NA|TRBV9
TGTGCCAGCAGCCGCGTGGGGAGGAGCGCAGATACGCAGTATTTT
CASSRVGRSADTQYF
>14|TRBJ2-7|NA|NA|TRBV5-1
TGCGCCAGCAGCCCCCAGAGCAGCTCCTACGAGCAGTACTTC
CASSPQSSSYEQYF
>13|TRBJ2-1|NA|TRBD1|TRBV7-6
TGTGCCAGCGCCCTTGGACAGGGCGATGAGCAGTTCTTC
CASALGQGDEQFF
>15|TRBJ2-7|NA|NA|TRBV28
TGTGCCAGCGGGGGGTCGTTAAGGCCCGCCTACGAGCAGTACTTC
CASGGSLRPAYEQYF
>16|TRBJ2-3|NA|TRBD1|TRBV9
TGTGCCAGCAGCACCGGGACAGGGGCCAACACAGATACGCAGTATTTT
CASSTGTGANTDTQYF
>13|TRBJ2-7|NA|NA|TRBV27
TGTGCCAGCAGTATAACAGGGTCCTACGAGCAGTACTTC
CASSITGSYEQYF
>12|TRBJ2-7|few|NA|TRBV30
TGTGCCTGGAGTGCTGCCCTTTACGAGCAGTACTTC
CAWSAALYEQYF
>14|TRBJ2-7|few|TRBD1|TRBV11-2
TGTGCCAGCAGCTCAGGGACAGGTATTTACGAGCAGTACTTC
CASSSGTGIYEQYF
>15|TRBJ2-5|NA|TRBD1|TRBV19
TGTGCTAGTAGTATCCTTGGACAGGTCCAAGAGACCCAGTACTTC
CASSILGQVQETQYF
>15|TRBJ1-4|NA|TRBD1|TRBV6-5
TGTGCCAGCAGTTCCGGGACAGGGGGATTTGAAAAACTGTTTTTT
CASSSGTGGFEKLFF
>13|TRBJ1-1|NA|TRBD1|TRBV5-1
TGCGCCAGCAGCTTAGGACAGGACACTGAAGCTTTCTTT
CASSLGQDTEAFF
>14|TRBJ2-3|NA|NA|TRBV19
TGTGCCAGTAGAAGCGTAGCCTTTGGATATACGCAGTATTTT
CASRSVAFGYTQYF
>13|TRBJ2-7|NA|TRBD2|TRBV10-2
TGCGCCAGCTCGACTAGCGGGAGTTACGAGCAGTACTTC
CASSTSGSYEQYF
>16|TRBJ2-5|NA|NA|TRBV28
TGTGCCAGCAGTTATAGCAGAGGAGACGATTGGGGGACCCAGTACTTC
CASSYSRGDDWGTQYF
>13|TRBJ2-1|NA|NA|TRBV5-1
TGCGCCAGCAGCTTGGGGGAATACAATGAGCAGTTCTTC
CASSLGEYNEQFF
>14|TRBJ1-3|NA|NA|TRBV4-3
TGCGCCAGCAGCCAAGATCGGGCTGGAAACACCATATATTTT
CASSQDRAGNTIYF
>16|TRBJ2-3|NA|NA|TRBV9
TGTGCCAGCAGCGTAGCGCCAAAGGGGACCACAGATACGCAGTATTTT
CASSVAPKGTTDTQYF
>14|TRBJ2-7|NA|TRBD2|TRBV5-3
TGTGCCAGACCTAGGCTAGCGGAAACCTACGAGCAGTACTTC
CARPRLAETYEQYF
>13|TRBJ2-7|NA|NA|TRBV5-1
TGCGCCAGCAGCTTAGCGCCCTCCTACGAGCAGTACTTC
CASSLAPSYEQYF
>17|TRBJ2-7|NA|NA|TRBV6-1
TGTGCCAGCAGTGGATGGGCGAGGGGGACCCTCTCCTACGAGCAGTACTTC
CASSGWARGTLSYEQYF
>11|TRBJ2-5|NA|NA|TRBV5-5
TGTGCCAGCAGCTTGTCAGAGACCCAGTACTTC
CASSLSETQYF
>14|TRBJ2-7|NA|NA|TRBV7-2
TGTGCCAGCAGCCTAACAGGGCTTACCTACGAGCAGTACTTC
CASSLTGLTYEQYF
>13|TRBJ1-2|NA|NA|TRBV19
TGTGCCAGTAGTATAGTAAAGGGTACGAGCTACACCTTC
CASSIVKGTSYTF
>13|TRBJ1-1|NA|TRBD1|TRBV6-5
TGTGCCAGCAGTACAGGGGGCGGGAATGAAGCTTTCTTT
CASSTGGGNEAFF
>14|TRBJ1-2|NA|TRBD1|TRBV27
TGTGCCAGCAGCCCAGGGGGCCCGCACTATGGCTACACCTTC
CASSPGGPHYGYTF
>15|TRBJ2-1|NA|TRBD2|TRBV9
TGTGCCAGCAGCGCCCTTGGGGGGGGCTACAATGAGCAGTTCTTC
CASSALGGGYNEQFF
>16|TRBJ2-1|NA|TRBD2|TRBV7-6
TGTGCCAGCAGCTCCCGGGGGGAGGGCCGGTGGGGTGAGCAGTTCTTC
CASSSRGEGRWGEQFF
>16|TRBJ2-2|NA|NA|TRBV7-9
TGTGCCAGCAGACATTACTGGACATTGAACACCGGGGAGCTGTTTTTT
CASRHYWTLNTGELFF
>14|TRBJ1-2|once|NA|TRBV5-5
TGTGCCAGCAGCTCCCTCTTCGGGGGAGGGGGCTACACCTTC
CASSSLFGGGGYTF
>14|TRBJ2-7|NA|NA|TRBV2
TGTGCCAGCTCCCTCCTTGGGGCGAACTACGAGCAGTACTTC
CASSLLGANYEQYF
>14|TRBJ1-1|NA|NA|TRBV10-1
TGCGCCAGCAGTGAGTCCCCCAGAGGCACTGAAGCTTTCTTT
CASSESPRGTEAFF
>18|TRBJ1-6|NA|TRBD1|TRBV7-9
TGTGCCAGCAGCTTGGGACAGGGGGAGAGCTCCTATAATTCACCCCTCCACTTT
CASSLGQGESSYNSPLHF
>19|TRBJ2-4|NA|TRBD2|TRBV27
TGTGCCAGCAGTTTATCCGGGACTAGCGGGGGGTCTCGCAAAAACATTCAGTACTTC
CASSLSGTSGGSRKNIQYF
>13|TRBJ1-1|NA|NA|TRBV10-2
TGCGCCAGCAGTGAGAACATGAACACTGAAGCTTTCTTT
CASSENMNTEAFF
>14|TRBJ2-7|NA|NA|TRBV5-4
TGTGCCAGCAGCTTGAGGACTAACTCCTACGAGCAGTACTTC
CASSLRTNSYEQYF
>16|TRBJ2-1|NA|TRBD1|TRBV7-9
TGTGCCAGCAGCCCGGCGGCAGGGGGTTACGACAATGAGCAGTTCTTC
CASSPAAGGYDNEQFF
>15|TRBJ1-5|NA|NA|TRBV10-2
TGCGCCAGCAGTCCGGGACAAAGAAGCAATCAGCCCCAGCATTTT
CASSPGQRSNQPQHF
>13|TRBJ1-1|NA|NA|TRBV28
TGTGCCAGCAGTTTGATAAGGGGCACTGAAGCTTTCTTT
CASSLIRGTEAFF
>14|TRBJ2-5|NA|NA|TRBV7-3
TGTGCCAGCAGCTTAACAGGGTTAGGAGAGACCCAGTACTTC
CASSLTGLGETQYF
>13|TRBJ2-3|NA|NA|TRBV10-3
TGTGCCATCACCGGGGATAGTCCAGATACGCAGTATTTT
CAITGDSPDTQYF
>19|TRBJ2-4|NA|TRBD2|TRBV18
TGTGCCAGCTCGCCCTCTGGGACTAGCGGGAGTTCCGGCAAAAACATTCAGTACTTC
CASSPSGTSGSSGKNIQYF
>13|TRBJ1-5|NA|NA|TRBV19
TGTGCCAGTACGGGACAATATAATCAGCCCCAGCATTTT
CASTGQYNQPQHF
>14|TRBJ2-7|NA|TRBD1|TRBV19
TGTGCCAGTAGTCTGACAGGGAACTCCTACGAGCAGTACTTC
CASSLTGNSYEQYF
>13|TRBJ2-7|NA|TRBD2|TRBV4-3
TGCGCCAGCAGCCAAGACTTGGTGGGAGGGCTTTACTTC
CASSQDLVGGLYF
>14|TRBJ2-7|NA|TRBD2|TRBV27
TGTGCCAGCCACGGGGAGGGGTCCTCCTACGAGCAGTACTTC
CASHGEGSSYEQYF
>12|TRBJ2-1|NA|NA|TRBV11-1
TGTGCCAGCAGCTTAGAGGGCAATGAGCAGTTCTTC
CASSLEGNEQFF
>16|TRBJ1-3|NA|TRBD1|TRBV19
TGTGCCAGTAGTAGGGGACAGGGGATCTCTGGAAACACCATATATTTT
CASSRGQGISGNTIYF
>16|TRBJ1-4|NA|NA|TRBV19
TGTGCCAGTAGTATCTTGGCGGACATCAACAGGGAAAAACTGTTTTTT
CASSILADINREKLFF
>15|TRBJ2-1|NA|TRBD2|TRBV7-3
TGTGCCAGCAGAGCGACTAGCGGGGCTTACAATGAGCAGTTCTTC
CASRATSGAYNEQFF